A single sample gave rise to the 30 T cell receptor beta chains below, sequenced in a study of blood T cell repertoires in COVID-19. Clones were sequenced by immunoSEQ multiplex PCR, and TCRdb holds only the in-frame ones, with some missing. The data contain approximately 150,000 clones, roughly 87% of them singletons. Sequencing used peripheral blood. The receptors come from an older woman with acute or convalescent COVID-19.

V gene TRBV7-2 combines with J gene TRBJ1-2; the D gene is possibly TRBD1 (6 bases). The germline V gene has CDR1 SGHTA and CDR2 FQGNSA. This CDR3 region has 13 residues. Trimming pared 4 bases from V and 8 bases from J, leaving 14 bases between. CDR3 residues: CASSSVQGFGYTF. In DNA, the CDR3 is TGTGCCAGCAGCTCGGTACAGGGATTCGGCTACACCTTC. The whole variable domain, remainder taken from reference TRBV7-2 and TRBJ1-2, is GAGVSQSPSNKVTEKGKDVELRCDPISGHTALYWYRQSLGQGLEFLIYFQGNSAPDKSGLPSDRFSAERTGGSVSTLTIQRTQQEDSAVYLCASSSVQGFGYTFGSGTRLTVV.

The CDR3 DNA reads as TGTGCCAGCAGGGCAGACAGGCCCGCTGGCTACACCTTC. Translation: CASRADRPAGYTF. The gene calls are TRBV2 and TRBJ1-2, with D perhaps matching TRBD1 (6 bases). The CDR3 length is 13 residues. Germline values: CDR1 SNHLY, CDR2 FYNNEI. V was trimmed by 6 bases and J by 7 bases, leaving 15 bases between them.

The rearrangement uses TRBV28 and TRBJ2-1; D not resolved. The CDR3 is 11 residues long. The germline V gene has CDR1 MDHEN and CDR2 SYDVKM. V lost 6 bases and J 9 bases, leaving 9 bases between the germline ends. The CDR3 DNA reads TGTGCCAGCAGGACAAATGGTGAGCAGTTCTTC. It is translated as CASRTNGEQFF.

The chain employs TRBV28 and TRBJ2-1; 9 nucleotides line up with TRBD1. CDR1 is MDHEN and CDR2 is SYDVKM in the germline V gene. The trim removed 2 bases at V and 6 bases at J, leaving 2 bases unmatched. The CDR3 sequence is 14 residues long. The CDR3 nucleotides are TGTGCCAGCAGTTTAGGGGGACAGGGCAATGAGCAGTTCTTC. Encoded protein: CASSLGGQGNEQFF. Full variable domain (outside the CDR3, taken from reference TRBV28 and TRBJ2-1): DVKVTQSSRYLVKRTGEKVFLECVQDMDHENMFWYRQDPGLGLRLIYFSYDVKMKEKGDIPEGYSVSREKKERFSLILESASTNQTSMYLCASSLGGQGNEQFFGPGTRLTVL.

The chain employs TRBV9 and TRBJ2-3; TRBD1 is a possible D gene (5 bases). The CDR3 totals 16 residues. Looked up from germline, CDR1 is SGDLS and CDR2 is YYNGEE. The V end was cut by 4 bases, the J end by 2 bases, with 17 bases between. The CDR3 spells CASSRLDSNPTDTQYF. As DNA, the CDR3 is TGTGCCAGCAGCCGCCTTGACAGTAATCCCACAGATACGCAGTATTTT.

In this sample, this clone turned up once. V is TRBV28 and J is TRBJ2-1, with 7 nucleotides matching TRBD2. The CDR3 is 15 amino acids. The V gene's germline CDR1 is MDHEN and CDR2 SYDVKM. The V segment lost 2 bases and the J segment 3 bases; nucleotides outside the gene matches: 4. The CDR3: CASSLRPSGYNEQFF. The DNA for the CDR3 is TGTGCCAGCAGTTTAAGGCCTAGCGGCTACAATGAGCAGTTCTTC.

The chain has TRBV11-3 and TRBJ2-2; 7 nucleotides align to TRBD2. The CDR3 length is 17 residues. Germline values: CDR1 SGHNT, CDR2 YENEEA. The J segment lost 3 bases and the V segment lost 3 bases, leaving 10 bases of the junction unmatched. The CDR3 region has the DNA TGTGCCAGCAGCTTCTCCCCGGCGGGAGACCACACCGGGGAGCTGTTTTTT. This translates into CASSFSPAGDHTGELFF. The full variable domain, completed using reference TRBV11-3 and TRBJ2-2, is EAGVVQSPRYKIIEKKQPVAFWCNPISGHNTLYWYLQNLGQGPELLIRYENEEAVDDSQLPKDRFSAERLKGVDSTLKIQPAELGDSAVYLCASSFSPAGDHTGELFFGEGSRLTVL.

The chain couples TRBV15 to TRBJ1-6, with 9 nucleotides matching TRBD1. V was clipped by 5 bases and J by 10 bases; unmatched bases: 9. The CDR3 is 15 residues long. Per germline, CDR1 LNHNV and CDR2 YYDKDF (reference sequence). Here the CDR3 DNA reads TGTGCCACCAGCGCACCGGGACAGGGTCGGTCACCCCTCCACTTT. Translation: CATSAPGQGRSPLHF. The whole variable domain, filled in from reference TRBV15 and TRBJ1-6, reads DAMVIQNPRYQVTQFGKPVTLSCSQTLNHNVMYWYQQKSSQAPKLLFHYYDKDFNNEADTPDNFQSRRPNTSFCFLDIRSPGLGDTAMYLCATSAPGQGRSPLHFGNGTRLTVT.

The chain couples TRBV30 to TRBJ1-2; maybe TRBD1 (6 bases). Germline CDR1 is GTSNPN and CDR2 is SVGIG (reference sequence). Trimming removed 2 bases at V and 8 bases at J, with 15 bases between. The CDR3 has 13 amino acids. The CDR3 DNA reads TGTGCCTGGAGTATCCGGGGGGCGTGGGGCTACACCTTC. Its translation: CAWSIRGAWGYTF. Complete variable domain (other parts from reference TRBV30 and TRBJ1-2): SQTIHQWPATLVQPVGSPLSLECTVEGTSNPNLYWYRQAAGRGLQLLFYSVGIGQISSEVPQNLSASRPQDRQFILSSKKLLLSDSGFYLCAWSIRGAWGYTFGSGTRLTVV.

The CDR3 DNA is TGTGCCAGCAGCGAGACAGGGGACACCATATATTTT. Its protein is CASSETGDTIYF. The chain is built from TRBV2 and TRBJ1-3; 8 bases agree with TRBD1. The germline V gene encodes CDR1 SNHLY and CDR2 FYNNEI. With 6 bases clipped from V and 8 bases from J, the junction kept 3 bases outside the gene matches. This CDR3 has 12 amino acids.

This clone was counted a few times. The rearrangement uses TRBV6-2 or TRBV6-3 and TRBJ2-5, with 7 bases identical to TRBD2. The V gene end was trimmed by 5 bases and the J gene end by 5 bases; junction bases not matched to a gene: 11. This CDR3 comprises 15 residues. Germline CDR1 and CDR2: MNHEY and SVGEGT. The CDR3 here is CASSHDRLAVETQYF. The CDR3 DNA is TGTGCCAGCAGTCACGACCGACTAGCCGTGGAGACCCAGTACTTC.

The rearrangement links TRBV2 to TRBJ2-5, with TRBD1 as a possible D gene (5 bases). With 5 bases removed from V and 7 bases from J, the gap between germline ends came to 14 bases. Germline V lookup: CDR1 SNHLY, CDR2 FYNNEI. The length of the CDR3 is 13 residues. The CDR3 sequence: CASSSSGQGTQYF. CDR3 sequence (DNA): TGTGCCAGCAGTTCCTCCGGGCAGGGGACCCAGTACTTC. Looking up the rest from reference TRBV2 and TRBJ2-5 gives the full variable domain: EPEVTQTPSHQVTQMGQEVILRCVPISNHLYFYWYRQILGQKVEFLVSFYNNEISEKSEIFDDQFSVERPDGSNFTLKIRSTKLEDSAMYFCASSSSGQGTQYFGPGTRLLVL.

This clone was counted a few times. V gene TRBV28 combines with J gene TRBJ1-6, with D maybe TRBD1 (6 bases). This CDR3 has 14 residues. V lost 3 bases, J lost 8 bases, and 11 bases lay in between. Germline-derived CDR1 and CDR2 are MDHEN and SYDVKM. CDR3 sequence: CASSLSGEHSPLHF. The CDR3 coding sequence is TGTGCCAGCAGTTTGTCAGGGGAGCATTCACCCCTCCACTTT.

The chain uses TRBV19 and TRBJ1-1; D may be TRBD1 (6 bases). Germline CDR1 and CDR2: LNHDA and SQIVND (reference sequence). The CDR3 is 15 amino acids. V lost 2 bases and J lost 3, with 13 bases in between. CDR3 nucleotides: TGTGCCAGTAGTATATTATGGGCAGGGGACACTGAAGCTTTCTTT. This encodes CASSILWAGDTEAFF.

V usage is TRBV6-5 and J usage is TRBJ1-1, with D unclear. This CDR3 spans 12 amino acids. Deletions cut 8 bases from V and 7 bases from J, with 14 bases between. Germline V gene data show CDR1 as MNHEY and CDR2 as SVGAGI. DNA of the CDR3: TGTGCCAGCCAGGACGGGAGGATTGAAGCTTTCTTT. It specifies CASQDGRIEAFF.

The V call is TRBV11-1, the J call TRBJ1-1; D ambiguous. The CDR3 runs 15 residues. In germline, CDR1 is SGHAT, CDR2 FQDESV (reference sequence). V was pared by 2 bases and J by 1 base, with 11 bases between. The CDR3 nucleotides read TGTGCCAGCAGCTTATGGAGGGCACAGAACACTGAAGCTTTCTTT. Its protein is CASSLWRAQNTEAFF.

This clone has a single count. The rearrangement joins TRBV4-3 to TRBJ2-2; D unclear. This CDR3 comprises 15 residues. The V end was cut by 1 base, the J end by 5 bases, with 11 bases between. CDR1 LGHNA and CDR2 YSLEER come from the germline V gene. Here the CDR3 reads CASSQGLGITGELFF. For the CDR3, the DNA is TGCGCCAGCAGCCAAGGCCTGGGCATAACCGGGGAGCTGTTTTTT.

This clone was observed a single time. The V and J genes are TRBV19 and TRBJ2-1, with TRBD1 matching 9 bases. With 0 bases clipped from V and 10 bases from J, the junction kept 13 bases outside the gene matches. The CDR3 contains 17 residues. Germline V gives CDR1 LNHDA, CDR2 SQIVND (reference sequence). CDR3 sequence (DNA): TGTGCCAGTAGTATAGATCAGGCGGGACAGGGTATTTACGAGCAGTTCTTC. It encodes CASSIDQAGQGIYEQFF.

The chain is built from TRBV5-6 and TRBJ2-3; D might be TRBD2 (7 bases). Germline V gene data show CDR1 as SGHDT and CDR2 as YYEEEE. The CDR3 extends over 13 amino acids. Trimming pared 5 bases from V and 4 bases from J, leaving 11 bases between. CDR3 nucleotide sequence: TGTGCCAGCAGTCGGGGGGCGGCAGATACGCAGTATTTT. Amino acid sequence: CASSRGAADTQYF.

This chain joins TRBV7-9 and TRBJ2-3; possible D gene TRBD1, 5 bases. The V end lost 2 bases, the J end lost 4 bases, and 7 bases lay between the germline ends. The CDR3 is 13 residues long. Germline V CDR1 and CDR2: SEHNR, FQNEAQ (reference sequence). CDR3 residues: CASSLWGADTQYF. In nucleotides, the CDR3 is TGTGCCAGCAGCTTATGGGGCGCAGATACGCAGTATTTT.

The genes are TRBV5-4 and TRBJ1-1, with a possible D match to TRBD1 (5 bases). V was pared by 0 bases and J by 1 base, with 7 bases between. The germline V gene has CDR1 SGHNT and CDR2 YYREEE (reference sequence). The CDR3 is made up of 14 amino acids. The CDR3 spells CASSLAGRNTEAFF. CDR3 in DNA: TGTGCCAGCAGCTTGGCAGGGCGGAACACTGAAGCTTTCTTT.

This clone was observed once. The chain recombines TRBV29-1 with TRBJ1-5, with D possibly being TRBD1 (5 bases). Deletions cut 7 bases from V and 1 base from J, with 20 bases between. There are 16 residues in the CDR3. Germline loops: CDR1 SQVTM, CDR2 ANQGSEA. The CDR3, as DNA: TGCAGCGACCGTCTGGGGGGGACTGGGAGCAATCAGCCCCAGCATTTT. It specifies CSDRLGGTGSNQPQHF.

The chain is built from TRBV7-9 and TRBJ2-7; TRBD2 agrees at 15 bases. The germline V gene has CDR1 SEHNR and CDR2 FQNEAQ (reference sequence). With 0 bases clipped from V and 6 bases from J, the junction kept 6 bases outside the gene matches. The CDR3 has 17 amino acids. In nucleotides, the CDR3 is TGTGCCAGCAGCTTAGCGGGGGGACTAGCGGGAGGTCGCGAGCAGTACTTC. Translating it yields CASSLAGGLAGGREQYF.

This chain connects TRBV19 to TRBJ2-7; 10 nucleotides line up with TRBD2. The CDR3 extends over 16 amino acids. Losses at the gene ends were 3 bases for V and 0 bases for J; bases not matched to a gene: 5. Germline V gene sequence: CDR1 LNHDA, CDR2 SQIVND (reference sequence). The CDR3 DNA reads as TGTGCCAGTAGTATCTCTAGCGGGGGATACTCCTACGAGCAGTACTTC. It is translated as CASSISSGGYSYEQYF. Looking up the rest from reference TRBV19 and TRBJ2-7 gives the full variable domain: DGGITQSPKYLFRKEGQNVTLSCEQNLNHDAMYWYRQDPGQGLRLIYYSQIVNDFQKGDIAEGYSVSREKKESFPLTVTSAQKNPTAFYLCASSISSGGYSYEQYFGPGTRLTVT.

This chain uses TRBV30 with TRBJ1-5, with D perhaps matching TRBD1 (6 bases). CDR1 and CDR2 from the germline V gene are GTSNPN and SVGIG (reference sequence). Trimming removed 3 bases from V and 3 bases from J, with 12 bases in between. The CDR3 has 14 amino acids. CDR3 sequence: CAWSRTGTNQPQHF. The DNA of the CDR3 is TGTGCCTGGAGCCGTACAGGGACCAATCAGCCCCAGCATTTT.

This clone turned up a few times. The chain recombines TRBV28 with TRBJ1-2; D might be TRBD1 (5 bases). The CDR3 totals 14 residues. Trimming stripped 1 base from V and 3 bases from J, with 9 bases between. CDR1 and CDR2 from the germline V gene are MDHEN and SYDVKM. CDR3 protein: CASSLFIQDYGYTF. In DNA form, the CDR3 reads TGTGCCAGCAGTTTATTTATACAGGACTATGGCTACACCTTC.

The chain combines TRBV19 with TRBJ2-7; TRBD1 aligns across 10 bases. Germline lookup yields CDR1 LNHDA and CDR2 SQIVND (reference sequence). The CDR3 is 13 residues long. J was trimmed by 1 base and V by 8 bases; bases with no gene match: 2. The CDR3 region is CASQDRGSYEQYF. Written as DNA, the CDR3 is TGTGCCAGTCAGGACAGGGGGTCCTACGAGCAGTACTTC.

This chain uses TRBV11-2 with TRBJ2-7, with D tentatively TRBD2 (6 bases). In germline, CDR1 is SGHAT, CDR2 FQNNGV. V lost 8 bases and J 6 bases, leaving 20 bases between the germline ends. The length of the CDR3 is 14 residues. CDR3 in amino acids: CASRTSGGTAEQYF. The DNA for the CDR3 is TGTGCCAGCCGAACCTCAGGAGGGACTGCCGAGCAGTACTTC.

The CDR3 protein is CASSENPGLAGGMYEQYF. The CDR3 DNA follows: TGTGCCAGCAGCGAAAACCCCGGACTAGCGGGAGGGATGTACGAGCAGTACTTC. The chain has TRBV21-1 and TRBJ2-7; the D call TRBD2 from the table was never checked on the DNA. TRBV21-1 is a pseudogene. This CDR3 has 18 residues.

The gene calls are TRBV27 and TRBJ1-1; D not certain. The length of the CDR3 is 14 residues. V lost 2 bases to trimming and J lost 11 bases, with 18 bases between them. Germline V CDR1 and CDR2: MNHEY, SMNVEV (reference sequence). This CDR3 reads CASSLGFEATRAFF. CDR3 bases: TGTGCCAGCAGTTTAGGTTTCGAGGCAACAAGGGCTTTCTTT.